What follows are 19 T cell receptor beta chains derived from one specimen sequenced in a study of blood T cell repertoires in COVID-19. The repertoire was sequenced with immunoSEQ multiplex PCR; TCRdb's copy has only in-frame clones and lacks some. The sample records about 210,000 clones, 80% to 85% being singletons. The specimen sequenced was PBMCs or T cells enriched from blood (not recorded which). The receptors stem from a woman between 45 and 60 years old with acute COVID-19.

A single count supports this clone. The chain has TRBV7-2 and TRBJ1-3, with a possible D match to TRBD1 (6 bases). V lost 3 bases and J lost 1, with 10 bases in between. The CDR3 extends over 15 amino acids. The germline gives CDR1 SGHTA, CDR2 FQGNSA. The CDR3 DNA reads as TGTGCCAGCAGCTTTCACAGGGCATCTGGAAACACCATATATTTT. Protein product: CASSFHRASGNTIYF.

This rearrangement joins TRBV18 to TRBJ2-3, with TRBD1 matching 8 bases. The germline V gene encodes CDR1 KGHSH and CDR2 LQKENI. V shed 3 bases, J shed 4 bases, and the junction held 15 bases outside the gene matches. The CDR3 is 18 residues long. CDR3 DNA: TGTGCCAGCTCACCTCCGAGGGGCAGGGGGCGCATCCCAGATACGCAGTATTTT. Residues: CASSPPRGRGRIPDTQYF.

The chain joins TRBV11-2 to TRBJ2-7, with D possibly being TRBD1 (6 bases). The germline CDR1 and CDR2 sequences are SGHAT and FQNNGV. V was pared by 6 bases and J by 2 bases, with 14 bases between. The CDR3 spans 14 residues. CDR3 in amino acids: CASSFRRGTYEQYF. DNA for the CDR3: TGTGCCAGCAGTTTTAGAAGGGGGACCTACGAGCAGTACTTC.

The rearrangement uses TRBV5-1 and TRBJ1-1, with TRBD1 as a possible D gene (6 bases). The germline gives CDR1 SGHRS, CDR2 YFSETQ. The CDR3 is 14 residues long. Trimming removed 9 bases at V and 4 bases at J, with 19 bases between. The CDR3 reads CAKIRGGLSTEAFF. DNA of the CDR3: TGCGCCAAGATCAGGGGAGGGTTGAGCACTGAAGCTTTCTTT.

The rearrangement joins TRBV6-2 or TRBV6-3 to TRBJ1-3; D remains unclear. The germline V gene has CDR1 MNHEY and CDR2 SVGEGT. Trimming pared 0 bases from V and 0 bases from J, leaving 12 bases between. This CDR3 region has 17 residues. CDR3 DNA sequence: TGTGCCAGCAGTTACTCGAGGGCCCGCTCCTCTGGAAACACCATATATTTT. Its protein product is CASSYSRARSSGNTIYF.

The gene calls are TRBV15 and TRBJ1-3; D might be TRBD1 (6 bases). The V gene lost 0 bases and the J gene lost 2 bases, with 11 bases spanning the gap. The length of the CDR3 is 16 residues. The V gene's germline CDR1 is LNHNV and CDR2 YYDKDF (reference sequence). The CDR3, as DNA: TGTGCCACCAGCAGAGATCAGGGACAAGCTGGAAACACCATATATTTT. Translated: CATSRDQGQAGNTIYF.

This chain links TRBV29-1 with TRBJ1-2, with 9 bases fitting TRBD1. Trimming removed 7 bases from V and 2 bases from J; junction bases left unmatched: 5. The CDR3 spans 13 residues. The germline V gene has CDR1 SQVTM and CDR2 ANQGSEA. DNA of the CDR3: TGCAGCGCAGCGACAGGGGGGAACTATGGCTACACCTTC. Amino acids: CSAATGGNYGYTF.

The V gene is TRBV11-3, the J gene TRBJ2-5, with 12 bases aligning to TRBD2. With V trimmed by 1 base and J by 4 bases, 4 bases remained unmatched. Germline V lookup: CDR1 SGHNT, CDR2 YENEEA. This CDR3 is 16 amino acids long. CDR3 in amino acids: CASSLVASGGGETQYF. CDR3 coding DNA: TGTGCCAGCAGCTTAGTGGCTAGCGGGGGGGGAGAGACCCAGTACTTC.

This clone was picked up one time. This chain connects TRBV11-2 to TRBJ2-7; maybe TRBD2 (5 bases). V lost 1 base and J 6 bases, leaving 13 bases between the germline ends. This CDR3 is 14 amino acids long. From germline, CDR1 is SGHAT and CDR2 FQNNGV. The CDR3 sequence: CASSLAYEGTEQYF. In nucleotides, the CDR3 is TGTGCCAGCAGCTTAGCGTATGAGGGTACCGAGCAGTACTTC.

This clone occurred once. The CDR3 reads CASSYFGDNQPQHF. Written as DNA, the CDR3 is TGTGCCAGCAGTTACTTCGGGGACAATCAGCCCCAGCATTTT. The chain carries TRBV6-6 and TRBJ1-5; the D is unclear. The germline CDR1 and CDR2 sequences are MNHNY and SVGAGI (reference sequence). Trimming removed 1 base at V and 3 bases at J, with 7 bases between. This CDR3 is 14 amino acids long.

CDR3 in amino acids: CASSYIKTSGSTDTQYF. The CDR3 DNA is TGTGCCAGCAGTTACATAAAGACTAGCGGAAGCACAGATACGCAGTATTTT. The chain carries TRBV6-2 or TRBV6-3 and TRBJ2-3; 9 bases are a match to TRBD2. CDR3 length: 17 amino acids. The germline CDR1 and CDR2 sequences are MNHEY and SVGEGT. V gave up 2 bases and J gave up 0 bases; unmatched junction bases: 6.

Here the CDR3 reads CASSLEPGTTYEQYF. The CDR3 DNA reads TGTGCCAGCAGCTTAGAGCCGGGGACAACCTACGAGCAGTACTTC. The chain couples TRBV11-3 to TRBJ2-7; possibly TRBD1 for D (6 bases). V was clipped by 0 bases and J by 2 bases, with 11 bases between them. Germline CDR1 is SGHNT and CDR2 is YENEEA. CDR3 length: 15 residues.

The chain couples TRBV7-6 to TRBJ2-2, with 9 bases that match TRBD2. V lost 6 bases, J lost 7 bases, and 9 bases stayed unmatched. This CDR3 comprises 15 residues. Per germline, CDR1 SGHVS and CDR2 FNYEAQ. The CDR3 sequence: CASRKIAGVGGELFF. As DNA, the CDR3 is TGTGCCAGCAGGAAAATAGCGGGAGTTGGCGGGGAGCTGTTTTTT.

Turning to this clone: This specimen includes other DNA sequences encoding the same CDR3. This sequence joins TRBV3-1 (or the pseudogene TRBV3-2) and TRBJ2-7, with D perhaps TRBD1 (5 bases). CDR3 size: 13 residues. Per germline, CDR1 LGHDT and CDR2 YNNKEL (reference sequence). V was trimmed by 4 bases and J by 0 bases, leaving 7 bases between them. CDR3 sequence (DNA): TGTGCCAGCAGCCGCCAGGGCTCCTACGAGCAGTACTTC. Protein product: CASSRQGSYEQYF.

The chain employs TRBV4-3 and TRBJ1-4, with 9 bases matching TRBD1. The germline V gene has CDR1 LGHNA and CDR2 YSLEER. Losses at the gene ends were 0 bases for V and 7 bases for J; bases not matched to a gene: 12. The CDR3 has 18 amino acids. CDR3 sequence (DNA): TGCGCCAGCAGCCAAGAAGCGGGACAGGGTCGATGGGGTGAAAAACTGTTTTTT. Its protein is CASSQEAGQGRWGEKLFF.

J is TRBJ2-5 and V is TRBV7-9; 8 nucleotides align to TRBD2. The germline CDR1 and CDR2 sequences are SEHNR and FQNEAQ (reference sequence). The V segment lost 1 base and the J segment 2 bases; nucleotides outside the gene matches: 15. This CDR3 region has 19 residues. The CDR3 is CASSLVLAGLAYIQETQYF. The CDR3 bases are TGTGCCAGCAGCTTAGTTCTAGCGGGCCTAGCATACATACAAGAGACCCAGTACTTC.

The genes are TRBV7-6 and TRBJ2-5; 7 nucleotides line up with TRBD1. With 5 bases clipped from V and 5 bases from J, the junction kept 11 bases outside the gene matches. Germline V gene data show CDR1 as SGHVS and CDR2 as FNYEAQ. The CDR3 covers 15 residues. The CDR3 is CASSPGTVGSETQYF. The CDR3 nucleotides are TGTGCCAGCAGCCCAGGGACAGTGGGTAGCGAGACCCAGTACTTC.

The chain combines TRBV19 with TRBJ2-2; TRBD2 matches at 10 bases. This CDR3 contains 18 residues. Looked up from germline, CDR1 is LNHDA and CDR2 is SQIVND (reference sequence). V gave up 5 bases and J gave up 6 bases; unmatched junction bases: 15. Here the CDR3 reads CASSPLLGASGSPGELFF. The CDR3 DNA follows: TGTGCCAGTAGTCCGCTCTTGGGGGCTAGCGGGAGTCCCGGGGAGCTGTTTTTT. The entire variable domain, with the rest obtained from reference TRBV19 and TRBJ2-2, is as follows: DGGITQSPKYLFRKEGQNVTLSCEQNLNHDAMYWYRQDPGQGLRLIYYSQIVNDFQKGDIAEGYSVSREKKESFPLTVTSAQKNPTAFYLCASSPLLGASGSPGELFFGEGSRLTVL.

This clone was recorded only once. The gene calls are TRBV19 and TRBJ2-7, with 7 bases aligning to TRBD2. The germline V gene has CDR1 LNHDA and CDR2 SQIVND (reference sequence). This CDR3 comprises 13 residues. The J segment lost 3 bases and the V segment lost 5 bases, leaving 4 bases of the junction unmatched. CDR3 DNA sequence: TGTGCCAGTAGTGTCTCGGGAGGCTACGAGCAGTACTTC. It encodes CASSVSGGYEQYF.